The source of this T cell receptor beta chain is a study of T cells in pancreatic ductal adenocarcinoma. Study observations and caveats: Compared with tumor, blood showed more total productive templates and around 8-fold more clonotypes.

V shed 3 bases, J shed 5 bases, and the junction held 9 bases outside the gene matches. The CDR3 is 15 amino acids. From germline, CDR1 is SGHRS and CDR2 YFSETQ. Concerning this clone: The antigen remains undetermined.

Assay: immunoSEQ multiplex PCR; the TCRdb copy retains only in-frame clones and omits some. The sample holds 15,000 to 20,000 clones, more than 70% seen once. Selected pancreatic ductal adenocarcinoma patients had undergone surgery without neoadjuvant therapy. The chain combines TRBV5-1 with TRBJ1-2; 8 bases agree with TRBD1. The source of this sequence is a human donor with pancreatic ductal adenocarcinoma. Sequencing was carried out using PBMCs. The DNA for the CDR3 is TGCGCCAGCAGCTCCTACGCAGGGGGCCGTTATGGCTACACCTTC. It encodes CASSSYAGGRYGYTF.